Presented here are 8 T cell receptor beta chains from one specimen sequenced in a study of blood T cell repertoires in COVID-19. Assay used: immunoSEQ multiplex PCR; TCRdb lists only in-frame clones, some missing. The sample includes 150,000 to 200,000 clones, over 80% of them seen just once. Sequenced: PBMCs or T cells enriched from blood (not recorded which). These receptors all stem from a woman aged 60-70 years who had recovered from COVID-19.

The rearrangement joins TRBV20-1 to TRBJ2-5, with 8 nucleotides matching TRBD2. J was trimmed by 4 bases and V by 3 bases; bases with no gene match: 10. Per the germline V gene, CDR1 is DFQATT and CDR2 is SNEGSKA (reference sequence). The CDR3 extends over 15 amino acids. The CDR3 region has the DNA TGCAGTGCTAGTTGGGCGGGAGGTACGGGAGAGACCCAGTACTTC. Its translation is CSASWAGGTGETQYF.

This clone was seen a few times. The J gene is TRBJ2-7, the V gene TRBV11-2; TRBD1 matches at 7 bases. CDR3 length: 13 residues. Germline lookup yields CDR1 SGHAT and CDR2 FQNNGV. With 5 bases clipped from V and 3 bases from J, the junction kept 4 bases outside the gene matches. CDR3 sequence reads: CASSQGQNYEQYF. The CDR3 DNA is TGTGCCAGCAGCCAGGGACAGAACTACGAGCAGTACTTC.

CDR3 protein: CASRETGYEQYF. Written as DNA, the CDR3 is TGTGCCAGCAGGGAGACAGGGTACGAGCAGTACTTC. The rearrangement uses TRBV2 and TRBJ2-7; 7 bases line up with TRBD1. The CDR3 totals 12 residues. In germline, CDR1 is SNHLY, CDR2 FYNNEI. Trimming at V came to 6 bases and at J to 4 bases, leaving 3 bases not matched to a gene.

The chain links TRBV10-2 to TRBJ2-1, with D possibly being TRBD2 (5 bases). This CDR3 has 13 amino acids. Germline V CDR1 and CDR2: WSHSY, SAAADI. V shed 7 bases and J shed 5 bases, with 12 bases lying between them. The CDR3 bases are TGCGCCAGCACGACGGAGGTTAACAATGAGCAGTTCTTC. Translation: CASTTEVNNEQFF.

This chain connects TRBV11-2 to TRBJ1-4, with D possibly matching TRBD1 (6 bases). The CDR3 has 15 residues. In germline, CDR1 is SGHAT, CDR2 FQNNGV. V was pared by 1 base and J by 10 bases, with 16 bases between. The chain's CDR3 is CASSLAAGEEVKLFF. The CDR3 region has the DNA TGTGCCAGCAGCTTAGCGGCAGGGGAAGAAGTAAAACTGTTTTTT.

The rearrangement uses TRBV12-3 or TRBV12-4 and TRBJ1-2, with D possibly TRBD1 on 6 matching bases. V lost 6 bases to trimming and J lost 8 bases, with 16 bases between them. The CDR3 has 13 amino acids. The CDR3 spells CASSRRGAGGYTF. The CDR3 region has the DNA TGTGCCAGCAGCCGACGGGGGGCGGGAGGCTACACCTTC.

CDR3 region: CASSLATGGYNEQFF. In DNA form, the CDR3 reads TGTGCCAGCAGTTTAGCGACAGGGGGCTACAATGAGCAGTTCTTC. V is TRBV27 and J is TRBJ2-1, with 9 nucleotides matching TRBD1. V was pared by 2 bases and J by 3 bases, with 2 bases of the junction left unmatched. Germline CDR1 reads MNHEY; CDR2 reads SMNVEV (reference sequence). The CDR3 covers 15 residues.

The chain carries TRBV28 and TRBJ1-2; 8 bases line up with TRBD1. Germline CDR1 MDHEN, CDR2 SYDVKM. This CDR3 has 14 residues. V lost 2 bases and J lost 3; bases outside the gene matches: 2. The chain's CDR3 is CASSLATGDYGYTF. CDR3 in DNA: TGTGCCAGCAGTTTAGCGACAGGGGACTATGGCTACACCTTC.